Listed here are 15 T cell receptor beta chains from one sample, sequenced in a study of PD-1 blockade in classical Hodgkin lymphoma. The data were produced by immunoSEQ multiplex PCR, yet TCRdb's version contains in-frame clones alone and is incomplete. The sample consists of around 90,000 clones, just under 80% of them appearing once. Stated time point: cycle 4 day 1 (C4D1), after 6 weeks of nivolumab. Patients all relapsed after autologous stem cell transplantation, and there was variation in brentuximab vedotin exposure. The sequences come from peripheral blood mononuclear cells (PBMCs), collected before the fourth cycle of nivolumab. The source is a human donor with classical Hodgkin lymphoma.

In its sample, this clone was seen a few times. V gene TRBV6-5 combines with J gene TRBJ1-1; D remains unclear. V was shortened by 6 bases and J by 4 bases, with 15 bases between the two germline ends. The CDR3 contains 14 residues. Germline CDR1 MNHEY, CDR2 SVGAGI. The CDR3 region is CASRGPGRITEAFF. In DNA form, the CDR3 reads TGTGCCAGCAGGGGCCCAGGACGGATCACTGAAGCTTTCTTT.

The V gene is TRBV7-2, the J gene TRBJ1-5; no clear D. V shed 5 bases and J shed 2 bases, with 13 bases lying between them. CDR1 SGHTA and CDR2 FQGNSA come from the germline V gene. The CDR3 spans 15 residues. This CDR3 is CASSPQPGGNQPQHF. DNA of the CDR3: TGTGCCAGCAGCCCCCAGCCTGGCGGCAATCAGCCCCAGCATTTT.

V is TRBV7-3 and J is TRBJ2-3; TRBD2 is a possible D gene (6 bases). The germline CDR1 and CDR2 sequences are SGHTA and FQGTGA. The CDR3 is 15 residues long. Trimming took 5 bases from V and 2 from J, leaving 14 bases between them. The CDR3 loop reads CASSPNAGITDTQYF. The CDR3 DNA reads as TGTGCCAGCAGCCCAAATGCGGGAATCACAGATACGCAGTATTTT.

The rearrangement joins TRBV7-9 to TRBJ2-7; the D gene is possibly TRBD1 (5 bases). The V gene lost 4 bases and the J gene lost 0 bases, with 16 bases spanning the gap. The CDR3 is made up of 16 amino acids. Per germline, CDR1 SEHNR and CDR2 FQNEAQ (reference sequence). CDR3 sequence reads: CASSYPRTSYSYEQYF. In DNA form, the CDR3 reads TGTGCCAGCAGCTATCCCCGGACATCCTACTCCTACGAGCAGTACTTC.

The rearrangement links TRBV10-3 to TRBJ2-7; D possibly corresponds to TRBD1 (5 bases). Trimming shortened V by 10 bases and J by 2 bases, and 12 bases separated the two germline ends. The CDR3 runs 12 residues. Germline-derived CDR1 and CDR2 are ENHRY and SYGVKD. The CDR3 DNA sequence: TGTGCCAGTTCGACAGACCCCTACGAGCAGTACTTC. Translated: CASSTDPYEQYF.

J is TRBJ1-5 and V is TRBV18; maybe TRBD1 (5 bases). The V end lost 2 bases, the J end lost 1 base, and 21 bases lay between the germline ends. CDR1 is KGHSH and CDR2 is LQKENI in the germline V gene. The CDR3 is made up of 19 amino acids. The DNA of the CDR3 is TGTGCCAGCTCACCAACTTCATCACAGAACAGGAGGAGCAATCAGCCCCAGCATTTT. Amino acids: CASSPTSSQNRRSNQPQHF.

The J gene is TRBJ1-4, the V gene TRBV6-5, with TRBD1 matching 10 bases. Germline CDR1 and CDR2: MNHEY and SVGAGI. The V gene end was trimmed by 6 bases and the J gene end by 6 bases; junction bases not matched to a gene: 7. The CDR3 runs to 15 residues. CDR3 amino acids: CASRRAGTGDEKLFF. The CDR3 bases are TGTGCCAGCAGACGGGCCGGGACAGGGGATGAAAAACTGTTTTTT.

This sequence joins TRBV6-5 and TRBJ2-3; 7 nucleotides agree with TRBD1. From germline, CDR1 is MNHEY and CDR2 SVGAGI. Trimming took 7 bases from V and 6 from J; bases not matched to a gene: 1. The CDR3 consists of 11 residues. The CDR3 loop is CASKQGDTQYF. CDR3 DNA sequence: TGTGCCAGCAAACAGGGGGATACGCAGTATTTT.

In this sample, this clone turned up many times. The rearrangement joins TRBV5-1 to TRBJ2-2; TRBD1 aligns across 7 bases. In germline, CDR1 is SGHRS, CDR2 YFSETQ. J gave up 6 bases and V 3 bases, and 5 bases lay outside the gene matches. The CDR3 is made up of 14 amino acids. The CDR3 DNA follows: TGCGCCAGCAGCTGGGGGACAGCGTCCGGGGAGCTGTTTTTT. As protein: CASSWGTASGELFF.

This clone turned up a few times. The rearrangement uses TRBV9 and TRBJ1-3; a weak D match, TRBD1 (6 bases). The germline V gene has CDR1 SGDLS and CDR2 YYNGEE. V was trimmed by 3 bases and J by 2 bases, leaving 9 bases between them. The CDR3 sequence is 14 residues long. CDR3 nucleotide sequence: TGTGCCAGCAGCGAGGGGGGGACTGGAAACACCATATATTTT. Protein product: CASSEGGTGNTIYF.

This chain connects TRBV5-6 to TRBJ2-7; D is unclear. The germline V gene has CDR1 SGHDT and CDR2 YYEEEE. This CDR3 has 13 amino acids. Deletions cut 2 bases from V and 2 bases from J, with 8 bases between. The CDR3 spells CASSLRGAYEQYF. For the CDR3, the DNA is TGTGCCAGCAGCTTACGAGGAGCCTACGAGCAGTACTTC.

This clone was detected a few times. The chain's CDR3 is CASSEGYGATNQPQHF. The DNA of the CDR3 is TGTGCCAGCAGTGAAGGGTACGGGGCCACCAATCAGCCCCAGCATTTT. J is TRBJ1-5 and V is TRBV2; tentative D call: TRBD1 (5 bases). Trimming took 1 base from V and 3 from J, leaving 13 bases between them. CDR1 and CDR2 (germline): SNHLY, FYNNEI. The length of the CDR3 is 16 residues.

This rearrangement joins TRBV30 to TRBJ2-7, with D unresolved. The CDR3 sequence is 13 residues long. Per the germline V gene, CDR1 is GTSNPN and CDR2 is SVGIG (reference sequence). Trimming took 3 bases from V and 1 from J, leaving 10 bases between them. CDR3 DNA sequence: TGTGCCTGGAGCCTAGGCCAGTCCTACGAGCAGTACTTC. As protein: CAWSLGQSYEQYF.

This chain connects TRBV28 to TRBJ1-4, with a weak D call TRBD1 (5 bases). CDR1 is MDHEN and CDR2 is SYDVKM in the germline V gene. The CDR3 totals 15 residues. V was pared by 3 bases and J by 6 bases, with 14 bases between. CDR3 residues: CASSFGGRVHEKLFF. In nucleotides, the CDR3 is TGTGCCAGCAGTTTTGGGGGAAGGGTTCATGAAAAACTGTTTTTT.

This chain's CDR3 is CASSQDLAGGFYGYTF. The DNA for the CDR3 is TGCGCCAGCAGCCAAGATCTCGCTGGGGGCTTCTATGGCTACACCTTC. The gene calls are TRBV4-3 and TRBJ1-2, with a weak D call TRBD1 (6 bases). CDR1 is LGHNA, CDR2 YSLEER, per germline. Deletions cut 0 bases from V and 4 bases from J, with 15 bases between. This CDR3 contains 16 residues.